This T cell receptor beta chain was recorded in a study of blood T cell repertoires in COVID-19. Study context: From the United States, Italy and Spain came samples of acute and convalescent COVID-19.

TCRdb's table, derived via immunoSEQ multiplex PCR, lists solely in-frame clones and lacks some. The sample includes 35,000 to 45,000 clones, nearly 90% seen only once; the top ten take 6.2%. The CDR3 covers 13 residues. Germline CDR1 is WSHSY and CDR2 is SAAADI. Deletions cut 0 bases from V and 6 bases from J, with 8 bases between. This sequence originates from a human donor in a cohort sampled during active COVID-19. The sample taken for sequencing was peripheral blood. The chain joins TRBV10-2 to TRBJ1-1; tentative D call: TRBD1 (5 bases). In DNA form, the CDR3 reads TGCGCCAGCAGTGAGTCGGGGGGTGCTGAAGCTTTCTTT. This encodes CASSESGGAEAFF.